Described below is a single TCR beta chain sequence and its context. CDR3 length equals 11 residues. Germline V gene sequence: CDR1 SGHNT, CDR2 YYREEE (reference sequence). The ends were cut back, 6 bases at V and 3 bases at J, with 6 bases in the middle. This entry comes from a study of T cell repertoires in cytomegalovirus infection. TCRdb redid the calling of the reads with MiXCR, one entry per CDR3 protein. The sample has under 200,000 distinct CDR3 sequences, roughly 9.8% seen once. V usage is TRBV5-4 and J usage is TRBJ1-1; TRBD1 might be the D (5 bases). Sequenced sample: PBMCs. This receptor was obtained from a human donor in good health (CMV status not recorded). Some clones in this sample may be carry-over from other donors' samples. This chain's CDR3 is CASIRDTEAFF. In nucleotides, the CDR3 is TGTGCCAGCATCAGGGACACTGAAGCTTTCTTT.